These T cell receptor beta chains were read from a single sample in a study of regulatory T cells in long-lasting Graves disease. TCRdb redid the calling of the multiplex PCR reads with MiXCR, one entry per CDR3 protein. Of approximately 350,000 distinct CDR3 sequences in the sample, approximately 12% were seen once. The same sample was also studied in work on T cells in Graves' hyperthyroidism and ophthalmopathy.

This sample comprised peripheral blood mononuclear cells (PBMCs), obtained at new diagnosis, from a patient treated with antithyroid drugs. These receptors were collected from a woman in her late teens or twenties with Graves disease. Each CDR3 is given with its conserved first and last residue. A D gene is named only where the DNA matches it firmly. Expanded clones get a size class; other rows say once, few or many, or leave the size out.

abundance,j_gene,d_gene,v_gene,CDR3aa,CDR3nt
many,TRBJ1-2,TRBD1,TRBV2,CARVDDRGIGYTF,TGTGCCAGGGTAGATGACAGGGGGATTGGCTACACCTTC
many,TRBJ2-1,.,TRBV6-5,CASSSTNTAGRGVEQFF,TGTGCCAGCAGTTCCACTAACACAGCGGGTCGCGGAGTGGAGCAGTTCTTC
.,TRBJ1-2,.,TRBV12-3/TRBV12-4,CASSSAREIRYGYTF,TGTGCCAGCAGTTCGGCCAGGGAGATTCGCTATGGCTACACCTTC
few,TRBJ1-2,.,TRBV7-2,CASSSSPGGPFNYGYTF,TGTGCCAGCAGCTCCTCCCCGGGGGGGCCCTTTAACTATGGCTACACCTTC
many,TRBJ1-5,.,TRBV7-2,CASGDSNQPQHF,TGTGCCAGCGGGGATAGCAATCAGCCCCAGCATTTT
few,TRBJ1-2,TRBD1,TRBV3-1,CASSETGHYGYTF,TGTGCCAGCAGCGAGACAGGGCACTATGGCTACACCTTC
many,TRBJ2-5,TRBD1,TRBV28,CASSPSTGGGETQYF,TGTGCCAGCAGCCCTTCGACAGGGGGCGGGGAGACCCAGTACTTC
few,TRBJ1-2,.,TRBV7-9,CASSLPRSQPHGYTF,TGTGCCAGCAGCCTACCCCGGAGTCAACCCCACGGCTACACCTTC
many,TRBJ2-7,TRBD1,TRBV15,CATSSGQGYEQYF,TGTGCCACCAGCAGTGGACAGGGCTACGAGCAGTACTTC
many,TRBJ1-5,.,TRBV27,CASYPSGKGNQPQHF,TGTGCCAGCTACCCAAGCGGGAAAGGCAATCAGCCCCAGCATTTT
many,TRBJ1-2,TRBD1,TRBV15,CATSYRDSTNYGYTF,TGTGCCACCAGCTATAGGGACAGTACTAACTATGGCTACACCTTC
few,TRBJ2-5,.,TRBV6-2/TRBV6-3,CASSYSGREYQETQYF,TGTGCCAGCAGTTACTCGGGGCGAGAGTACCAAGAGACCCAGTACTTC
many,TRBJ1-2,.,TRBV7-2,CASPHWKGEDEGYTF,TGTGCCAGCCCCCATTGGAAGGGGGAGGATGAAGGCTACACCTTC
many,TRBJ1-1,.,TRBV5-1,CASSQDMTNTEAFF,TGCGCCAGCAGCCAAGACATGACGAACACTGAAGCTTTCTTT
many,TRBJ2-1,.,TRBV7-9,CASSLGWFSANEQFF,TGTGCCAGCAGCTTAGGTTGGTTTAGCGCCAATGAGCAGTTCTTC
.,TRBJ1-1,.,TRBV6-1,CASIRGGDTEAFF,TGTGCCAGCATTAGGGGGGGGGACACTGAAGCTTTCTTT
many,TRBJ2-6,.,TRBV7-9,CASSLGPDSDVLTF,TGTGCCAGCAGCTTAGGACCCGATTCCGACGTCCTGACTTTC
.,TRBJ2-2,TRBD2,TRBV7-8,CASSFFWTSGLHTGELFF,TGTGCCAGCAGCTTCTTTTGGACTAGCGGGCTGCACACCGGGGAGCTGTTTTTT
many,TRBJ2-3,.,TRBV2,CASRSGLSTDTQYF,TGTGCCAGCAGAAGCGGACTTTCCACAGATACGCAGTATTTT
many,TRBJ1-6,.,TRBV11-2,CASSFTGIDSPLHF,TGTGCCAGCAGCTTTACAGGGATCGATTCACCCCTCCACTTT
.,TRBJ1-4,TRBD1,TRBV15,CATSRGPRGTHEKLFF,TGTGCCACCAGCAGAGGACCCAGGGGGACTCATGAAAAACTGTTTTTT
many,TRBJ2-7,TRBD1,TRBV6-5,CASSYSMTGTYEQYF,TGTGCCAGCAGTTACTCGATGACAGGGACCTACGAGCAGTACTTC
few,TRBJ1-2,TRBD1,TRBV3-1,CASSQFSGQGSGYTF,TGTGCCAGCAGCCAATTCTCGGGACAGGGCTCTGGCTACACCTTC
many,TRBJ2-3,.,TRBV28,CASSHLRGVGTDTQYF,TGTGCCAGCAGCCACTTACGAGGGGTGGGCACAGATACGCAGTATTTT
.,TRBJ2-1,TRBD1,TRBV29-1,CSVEGGEGQGYNEQFF,TGCAGCGTTGAAGGGGGTGAGGGACAGGGCTACAATGAGCAGTTCTTC
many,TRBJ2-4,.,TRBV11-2,CASSGWEIAKNIQYF,TGTGCCAGCAGCGGATGGGAGATAGCCAAAAACATTCAGTACTTC
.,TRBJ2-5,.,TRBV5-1,CASSMNQGGETQYF,TGCGCCAGCAGCATGAATCAGGGCGGAGAGACCCAGTACTTC
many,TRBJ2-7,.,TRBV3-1,CASSHIRREQYF,TGTGCCAGCAGCCATATCCGTCGCGAGCAGTACTTC